The clone carrying this T cell receptor (beta chain) was recorded once. CDR3 length equals 12 residues. V shed 5 bases and J shed 11 bases, with 15 bases lying between them. CDR1 and CDR2 from the germline V gene are MNHEY and SVGEGT. This entry is derived from a study of blood T cell repertoires in COVID-19. Study-wide background: The United States, Italy and Spain provided the acute and convalescent COVID-19 samples.

Per the study methods: Nucleated cell counts were estimated from reference gene primer amplification. The data were produced by immunoSEQ multiplex PCR, yet TCRdb's version contains in-frame clones alone and is incomplete. That table supplies the V and J calls and clone size; D and trimming were determined from the DNA. The profile covers about 180,000 clones, with around 80% appearing a single time and about 7% taken by the ten largest. The sample was peripheral blood. The receptor comes from a man in his 70s with active or convalescent COVID-19. The V call is TRBV6-2 or TRBV6-3, the J call TRBJ1-1, with a tentative D call TRBD1 (5 bases). Here the CDR3 DNA reads TGTGCCAGCAGTCCACAGACAGATTTGGCTTTCTTT. Translation gives CASSPQTDLAFF.